Below are 21 T cell receptor beta chains sequenced from a single sample in a study of cytomegalovirus exposure and HLA in healthy donors. In the PCR, 60 Vbeta and 13 Jbeta primers were used. The table came from immunoSEQ multiplex PCR; TCRdb's copy has only in-frame clones and leaves some out. The sample yields about 160,000 clones, around four fifths seen once. Sequencing was done on a sample of PBMCs. Receptor source: a woman aged 18 to 35 in good health and CMV-seronegative.

The chain uses TRBV4-1 and TRBJ1-4; D not resolved. Per germline, CDR1 MGHRA and CDR2 YSYEKL. This CDR3 is 14 amino acids long. Trimming removed 1 base from V and 5 bases from J, with 8 bases in between. The CDR3 is CASSQGLLNEKLFF. In DNA form, the CDR3 reads TGCGCCAGCAGCCAAGGACTGTTGAATGAAAAACTGTTTTTT.

This chain joins TRBV28 and TRBJ1-1; 7 bases line up with TRBD1. J gave up 0 bases and V 4 bases, and 8 bases lay outside the gene matches. Germline V lookup: CDR1 MDHEN, CDR2 SYDVKM. This CDR3 is 16 amino acids long. In DNA, the CDR3 is TGTGCCAGCAGTTCCACCTCCGGGACAGTGAACACTGAAGCTTTCTTT. Translated, it gives CASSSTSGTVNTEAFF.

The chain couples TRBV5-5 to TRBJ2-7; 7 bases fit TRBD2. The germline gives CDR1 SGHKS, CDR2 YYEKEE (reference sequence). The V gene end was trimmed by 0 bases and the J gene end by 9 bases; junction bases not matched to a gene: 6. This CDR3 has 13 residues. The CDR3 region has the DNA TGTGCCAGCAGCTTGGGGGGGGGAGGTGCGCAGTACTTC. It yields the protein CASSLGGGGAQYF.

The CDR3 sequence: CASSEGQNRAGQYF. CDR3 sequence (DNA): TGTGCCAGCAGTGAAGGCCAAAACAGGGCAGGGCAGTACTTC. V gene TRBV6-1 combines with J gene TRBJ2-7; tentatively, D is TRBD1 (6 bases). The V gene lost 1 base and the J gene lost 9 bases, with 16 bases spanning the gap. The germline CDR1 and CDR2 sequences are MNHNS and SASEGT. The CDR3 has 14 amino acids.

Written as DNA, the CDR3 is TGTGCCAGCAGCCCTTCAGGGGCGGTCACTGAAGCTTTCTTT. Its translation is CASSPSGAVTEAFF. The chain combines TRBV9 with TRBJ1-1; a possible D gene is TRBD1 (6 bases). The CDR3 has 14 residues. CDR1 and CDR2 (germline): SGDLS, YYNGEE. Between the trimmed V and J ends, which lost 4 bases and 4 bases, there was a span of 14 bases.

The rearrangement joins TRBV30 to TRBJ2-1, with 7 bases matching TRBD1. J gave up 0 bases and V 3 bases, and 11 bases lay outside the gene matches. The CDR3 spans 17 residues. In germline, CDR1 is GTSNPN, CDR2 SVGIG (reference sequence). The CDR3 sequence: CAWRTGWDQDSYNEQFF. The CDR3 nucleotides are TGTGCCTGGAGGACAGGGTGGGACCAAGACTCCTACAATGAGCAGTTCTTC.

The sample holds a few counts of this clone. The rearrangement uses TRBV5-1 and TRBJ2-7, with 8 bases lining up with TRBD2. With 3 bases clipped from V and 0 bases from J, the junction kept 17 bases outside the gene matches. Germline V CDR1 and CDR2: SGHRS, YFSETQ. This CDR3 contains 19 residues. CDR3 in amino acids: CASSWGDGSGVLSSYEQYF. CDR3 nucleotides: TGCGCCAGCAGCTGGGGGGATGGTAGCGGGGTTCTCAGCTCCTACGAGCAGTACTTC.

The chain is built from TRBV5-1 and TRBJ2-6; unclear D gene. V was pared by 5 bases and J by 1 base, with 19 bases between. Per germline, CDR1 SGHRS and CDR2 YFSETQ. The CDR3 extends over 18 amino acids. The CDR3 protein is CASRPGSGVMSGANVLTF. The DNA of the CDR3 is TGCGCCAGCAGACCAGGTTCCGGCGTGATGTCTGGGGCCAACGTCCTGACTTTC.

The V call is TRBV5-6, the J call TRBJ1-3; TRBD1 matches 9 bases. CDR1 is SGHDT and CDR2 is YYEEEE in the germline V gene. The CDR3 extends over 15 amino acids. With V trimmed by 5 bases and J by 1 base, 4 bases remained unmatched. DNA for the CDR3: TGTGCCAGCAGAGAGACAGGGGGATCTGGAAACACCATATATTTT. Its translation: CASRETGGSGNTIYF.

V and J are TRBV19 and TRBJ2-7; D call uncertain. V lost 10 bases, J lost 0 bases, and 16 bases lay in between. The CDR3 is 14 residues long. CDR1 is LNHDA, CDR2 SQIVND, per germline (reference sequence). The CDR3 coding sequence is TGTGCCACCAGCCCCTCCGGGTCCTCCTACGAGCAGTACTTC. As protein: CATSPSGSSYEQYF.

CDR3: CASSLGGTSGAYEQYF. CDR3 in DNA: TGTGCCAGCAGCTTAGGGGGGACTAGCGGGGCTTACGAGCAGTACTTC. This chain links TRBV7-9 with TRBJ2-7; 13 bases fit TRBD2. Germline lookup yields CDR1 SEHNR and CDR2 FQNEAQ (reference sequence). V was pared by 1 base and J by 4 bases, with 4 bases of the junction left unmatched. The CDR3 totals 16 residues.

The chain is built from TRBV5-1 and TRBJ1-5; D remains unclear. The CDR3 is made up of 14 amino acids. Germline V CDR1 and CDR2: SGHRS, YFSETQ. The V end lost 7 bases, the J end lost 4 bases, and 15 bases lay between the germline ends. Here the CDR3 DNA reads TGCGCCAGCGCCCCCGGGGAGAGGAATCAGCCCCAGCATTTT. Protein sequence: CASAPGERNQPQHF.

The chain is built from TRBV11-2 and TRBJ1-4; possibly TRBD1 for D (6 bases). The CDR3 has 16 amino acids. Germline lookup yields CDR1 SGHAT and CDR2 FQNNGV. Between the trimmed V and J ends, which lost 6 bases and 5 bases, there was a span of 19 bases. CDR3 sequence (DNA): TGTGCCAGCAGAATAGAGGAGGGGGGGAAGAATGAAAAACTGTTTTTT. Translation gives CASRIEEGGKNEKLFF.

This chain joins TRBV6-1 and TRBJ2-3; no clear D gene. Germline CDR1 reads MNHNS; CDR2 reads SASEGT. V lost 4 bases to trimming and J lost 6 bases, with 8 bases between them. This CDR3 has 12 residues. The CDR3 DNA is TGTGCCAGCAGTGGCTATGAGGATACGCAGTATTTT. The encoded protein is CASSGYEDTQYF.

The chain is built from TRBV28 and TRBJ2-7, with D tentatively TRBD1 (6 bases). The V gene's germline CDR1 is MDHEN and CDR2 SYDVKM. V was trimmed by 5 bases and J by 3 bases, leaving 20 bases between them. The CDR3 extends over 16 amino acids. CDR3 region: CASSRAYGQRNYEQYF. CDR3 bases: TGTGCCAGCAGTAGAGCTTATGGACAGCGAAACTACGAGCAGTACTTC.

The chain recombines TRBV19 with TRBJ1-1, with D perhaps matching TRBD1 (6 bases). V lost 8 bases to trimming and J lost 0 bases, with 13 bases between them. There are 14 residues in the CDR3. Germline CDR1 and CDR2: LNHDA and SQIVND (reference sequence). The CDR3 sequence is CASGQTNMNTEAFF. CDR3 sequence (DNA): TGTGCCAGTGGACAGACTAACATGAACACTGAAGCTTTCTTT. The full variable domain, with the rest looked up from reference TRBV19 and TRBJ1-1, is DGGITQSPKYLFRKEGQNVTLSCEQNLNHDAMYWYRQDPGQGLRLIYYSQIVNDFQKGDIAEGYSVSREKKESFPLTVTSAQKNPTAFYLCASGQTNMNTEAFFGQGTRLTVV.

Only one count was recorded for this clone. The chain employs TRBV7-9 and TRBJ2-2, with 7 bases aligning to TRBD1. CDR3 length: 16 residues. Germline V gives CDR1 SEHNR, CDR2 FQNEAQ (reference sequence). J was trimmed by 6 bases and V by 5 bases; bases with no gene match: 12. The CDR3 DNA reads TGTGCCAGCAGCCATGGACAGGCAGCGGTCCCCGGGGAGCTGTTTTTT. This sequence encodes CASSHGQAAVPGELFF.

The chain couples TRBV6-5 to TRBJ1-1, with D perhaps TRBD1 (5 bases). The germline CDR1 and CDR2 sequences are MNHEY and SVGAGI. Trimming took off 4 bases at V and 3 bases at J, with 15 bases between the two ends. This CDR3 is built from 15 residues. CDR3: CASSSRGAVDTEAFF. CDR3 DNA: TGTGCCAGCAGTTCGCGCGGGGCGGTGGACACTGAAGCTTTCTTT.

A word on this clone: A read error may produce the germline difference seen at one junction end. The chain joins TRBV7-9 to TRBJ1-5, with 8 bases matching TRBD1. Germline-derived CDR1 and CDR2 are SEHNR and FQNEAQ (reference sequence). The length of the CDR3 is 17 residues. The CDR3 here is CSSSLYQGADSNQPQHF. The CDR3 DNA sequence: TGTTCCAGCAGCCTATACCAGGGGGCGGATAGCAATCAGCCCCAGCATTTT.

The gene calls are TRBV30 and TRBJ2-1, with 7 nucleotides matching TRBD2. The CDR3 runs 15 residues. With 2 bases clipped from V and 6 bases from J, the junction kept 10 bases outside the gene matches. The V gene's germline CDR1 is GTSNPN and CDR2 SVGIG (reference sequence). The CDR3 coding sequence is TGTGCCTGGAGTTTGGGCGGGAGTTCCCTCAATGAGCAGTTCTTC. Translation: CAWSLGGSSLNEQFF.

V and J are TRBV4-2 and TRBJ2-1, with TRBD2 as a possible D gene (7 bases). The germline V gene has CDR1 LGHNA and CDR2 YNFKEQ. V shed 0 bases and J shed 2 bases, with 11 bases lying between them. The CDR3 extends over 16 amino acids. The CDR3 reads CASSQEQGGAYNEQFF. CDR3 DNA: TGTGCCAGCAGCCAAGAACAGGGAGGGGCCTACAATGAGCAGTTCTTC.